The 5 T cell receptor beta chains reported below all come from one sample, sequenced in a study of technical replicates of blood from a handful of donors. Using immunoSEQ multiplex PCR, the repertoire was profiled, and TCRdb retains in-frame clones only, with some absent. The sample lists tens of thousands of clones; 75% to 90% were seen once. Sequenced: T cells isolated from PBMCs. These receptor sequences come from a human donor in good health.

This sequence joins TRBV11-2 and TRBJ2-3, with 10 bases that match TRBD2. The V gene's germline CDR1 is SGHAT and CDR2 FQNNGV. This CDR3 contains 15 residues. J was trimmed by 4 bases and V by 5 bases; bases with no gene match: 6. In DNA, the CDR3 is TGTGCCAGCAGCGTAGGGACTAGCGTCCCAGATACGCAGTATTTT. Translation: CASSVGTSVPDTQYF.

The gene calls are TRBV11-2 and TRBJ1-1, with D uncertain. The CDR3 extends over 13 amino acids. The V end lost 4 bases, the J end lost 1 base, and 7 bases lay between the germline ends. Germline assignment: CDR1 SGHAT and CDR2 FQNNGV. CDR3 loop: CASSSERNTEAFF. The DNA of the CDR3 is TGTGCCAGCAGCTCTGAGAGGAACACTGAAGCTTTCTTT. Full variable domain (rest looked up from reference TRBV11-2 and TRBJ1-1): EAGVAQSPRYKIIEKRQSVAFWCNPISGHATLYWYQQILGQGPKLLIQFQNNGVVDDSQLPKDRFSAERLKGVDSTLKIQPAKLEDSAVYLCASSSERNTEAFFGQGTRLTVV.

The rearrangement links TRBV7-2 to TRBJ1-4; 8 positions match TRBD1. Germline V lookup: CDR1 SGHTA, CDR2 FQGNSA. This CDR3 contains 18 residues. V gave up 1 base and J gave up 2 bases; unmatched junction bases: 9. The CDR3 nucleotides are TGTGCCAGCAGCTTAGAGGGTCAGGGGGCTGGGACTAATGAAAAACTGTTTTTT. Translating it yields CASSLEGQGAGTNEKLFF.

The V and J genes are TRBV6-1 and TRBJ1-1; no definite D call. The CDR3 contains 11 residues. Trimming cost V 7 bases and J 2 bases, with 5 bases left between them. The germline V gene has CDR1 MNHNS and CDR2 SASEGT. The CDR3 nucleotides read TGTGCCAGCATCAGTAACACTGAAGCTTTCTTT. Residues: CASISNTEAFF.

The J gene is TRBJ2-3, the V gene TRBV5-1, with 9 bases lining up with TRBD2. V was pared by 0 bases and J by 2 bases, with 10 bases of the junction left unmatched. Germline loops: CDR1 SGHRS, CDR2 YFSETQ. This CDR3 has 18 amino acids. CDR3 region: CASSLGASGTSSTDTQYF. The CDR3 DNA is TGCGCCAGCAGCTTGGGAGCTAGCGGGACCTCCTCCACAGATACGCAGTATTTT.